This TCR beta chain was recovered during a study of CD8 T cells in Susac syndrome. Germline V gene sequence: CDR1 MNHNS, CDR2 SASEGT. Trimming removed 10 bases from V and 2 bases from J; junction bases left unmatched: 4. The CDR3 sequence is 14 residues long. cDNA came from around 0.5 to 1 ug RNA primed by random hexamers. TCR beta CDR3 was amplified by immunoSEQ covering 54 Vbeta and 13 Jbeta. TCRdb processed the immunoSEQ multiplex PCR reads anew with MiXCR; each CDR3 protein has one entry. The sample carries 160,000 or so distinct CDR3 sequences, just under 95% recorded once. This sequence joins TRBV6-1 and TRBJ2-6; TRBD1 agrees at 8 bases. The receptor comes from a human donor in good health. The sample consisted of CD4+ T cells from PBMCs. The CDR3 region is CATDRAPGANVLTF. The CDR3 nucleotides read TGTGCCACGGACAGGGCCCCTGGGGCCAACGTCCTGACTTTC.